The 8 T cell receptor beta chains below all came from one sample that was sequenced in a study of CD8+ T cells in alopecia areata. The treatment is: oral pan-JAK inhibitor, 5-10 mg twice daily. cDNA serving as the sequencing template came from extracted, reverse transcribed RNA. Sequenced by immunoSEQ multiplex PCR; TCRdb stores in-frame clones only, minus some. The table shows approximately 210,000 clones, with about three fifths occurring only once. The sample was CD4+ T cells sorted from blood, taken at week 4, from a patient treated with tofacitinib. The receptors come from a human donor with alopecia areata.

V and J are TRBV15 and TRBJ1-6; no clear D gene. The germline V and J ends were trimmed by 0 bases and 10 bases, with 13 bases remaining between them. Looked up from germline, CDR1 is LNHNV and CDR2 is YYDKDF (reference sequence). The CDR3 extends over 15 amino acids. The DNA of the CDR3 is TGTGCCACCAGCAGAGATCGCGTCAGTGGATCACCCCTCCACTTT. This translates into CATSRDRVSGSPLHF.

The chain joins TRBV30 to TRBJ1-2, with 7 bases fitting TRBD1. This CDR3 has 13 residues. V shed 2 bases and J 7 bases; nucleotides not matched to a gene: 7. Germline V gene data show CDR1 as GTSNPN and CDR2 as SVGIG (reference sequence). The CDR3 bases are TGTGCCTGGAGTCCCGGGACAGATCTTGGCTACACCTTC. Amino acid sequence: CAWSPGTDLGYTF.

In its sample, this clone was seen once. This chain links TRBV15 with TRBJ2-1; D not resolved. The V and J ends lost 4 bases and 10 bases respectively, with 14 bases between them. Germline CDR1 reads LNHNV; CDR2 reads YYDKDF (reference sequence). The CDR3 length is 13 residues. CDR3 loop: CATSNAAATEQFF. In nucleotides, the CDR3 is TGTGCCACCAGCAACGCTGCGGCGACCGAGCAGTTCTTC. Looking up the rest from reference TRBV15 and TRBJ2-1 gives the full variable domain: DAMVIQNPRYQVTQFGKPVTLSCSQTLNHNVMYWYQQKSSQAPKLLFHYYDKDFNNEADTPDNFQSRRPNTSFCFLDIRSPGLGDTAMYLCATSNAAATEQFFGPGTRLTVL.

This clone was recorded a few times. This sequence joins TRBV6-1 and TRBJ2-2; D uncertain. The germline V and J ends were trimmed by 6 bases and 2 bases, with 10 bases remaining between them. The germline gives CDR1 MNHNS, CDR2 SASEGT. The CDR3 has 14 amino acids. CDR3 region: CASSPNLNTGELFF. The CDR3 DNA sequence: TGTGCCAGCAGCCCTAACTTAAACACCGGGGAGCTGTTTTTT.

The chain joins TRBV11-2 to TRBJ2-7; TRBD2 matches 7 bases. In germline, CDR1 is SGHAT, CDR2 FQNNGV. V was clipped by 3 bases and J by 3 bases; unmatched bases: 11. The CDR3 runs 16 residues. CDR3 in amino acids: CASSLWEGPRRYEQYF. CDR3 DNA: TGTGCCAGCAGCTTGTGGGAGGGGCCTAGGCGCTACGAGCAGTACTTC. Looking up the rest from reference TRBV11-2 and TRBJ2-7 gives the full variable domain: EAGVAQSPRYKIIEKRQSVAFWCNPISGHATLYWYQQILGQGPKLLIQFQNNGVVDDSQLPKDRFSAERLKGVDSTLKIQPAKLEDSAVYLCASSLWEGPRRYEQYFGPGTRLTVT.

Here the CDR3 DNA reads TGTGCCAGCAGCTTTGCTGGGATCCAAGAGACCCAGTACTTC. It translates to CASSFAGIQETQYF. The chain carries TRBV25-1 and TRBJ2-5; D is uncertain. V lost 6 bases and J lost 1, with 12 bases in between. The CDR3 has 14 residues. Germline lookup yields CDR1 MGHDK and CDR2 SYGVNS.

This clone was seen a handful of times. V gene TRBV29-1 combines with J gene TRBJ2-5; D not certain. This CDR3 has 14 residues. With 0 bases removed from V and 1 base from J, the gap between germline ends came to 9 bases. Germline assignment: CDR1 SQVTM and CDR2 ANQGSEA. The CDR3 loop reads CSVEDLASQETQYF. CDR3 coding DNA: TGCAGCGTTGAAGATCTGGCCAGCCAAGAGACCCAGTACTTC.

This clone was detected only a few times. The sample has other DNA sequences that encode this CDR3 too. V and J are TRBV30 and TRBJ1-5; perhaps TRBD1 as D (5 bases). Germline CDR1 is GTSNPN and CDR2 is SVGIG (reference sequence). The CDR3 spans 14 residues. V was shortened by 0 bases and J by 4 bases, with 10 bases between the two germline ends. The CDR3 DNA is TGTGCCTGGAGTGTAGGGGCACGTAATCAGCCCCAGCATTTT. Amino acids: CAWSVGARNQPQHF. The complete variable domain, with remaining parts taken from reference TRBV30 and TRBJ1-5, reads SQTIHQWPATLVQPVGSPLSLECTVEGTSNPNLYWYRQAAGRGLQLLFYSVGIGQISSEVPQNLSASRPQDRQFILSSKKLLLSDSGFYLCAWSVGARNQPQHFGDGTRLSIL.